These 10 T cell receptor beta chains came from one sample sequenced in a study of control samples from healthy donors and cancer patients (dated by TCRdb to about 2020). The library was generated by the immunoSEQ multiplex PCR assay. Sourced from immuneACCESS, this table was stored by TCRdb with only in-frame sequences that have V and J called. A share of the clones is absent; for the studies checked, an unresolved V gene accounts for under half, and the remainder has no known explanation. The table for this sample lists approximately 94,000 clones; roughly 90% of them were counted only once. The ten largest clones capture around 0.9% of the sample. Material for sequencing was blood. The receptors here all came from a woman in her twenties or thirties in good health.

The genes are TRBV30 and TRBJ1-5; no definite D call. CDR3 length: 16 residues. The germline CDR1 and CDR2 sequences are GTSNPN and SVGIG (reference sequence). The germline V and J ends were trimmed by 0 bases and 3 bases, with 15 bases remaining between them. CDR3 loop: CAWSVGPFGVNQPQHF. DNA for the CDR3: TGTGCCTGGAGTGTAGGTCCTTTTGGAGTCAATCAGCCCCAGCATTTT.

The chain is built from TRBV27 and TRBJ1-5, with D maybe TRBD1 (5 bases). V was clipped by 2 bases and J by 6 bases, with 17 bases between them. CDR1 MNHEY and CDR2 SMNVEV come from the germline V gene (reference sequence). The length of the CDR3 is 16 residues. The CDR3 nucleotides are TGTGCCAGCAGTTTACGGGGGGGTACGTTGGGTCAGCCCCAGCATTTT. Amino acids: CASSLRGGTLGQPQHF.

The chain carries TRBV9 and TRBJ1-1; 7 bases fit TRBD1. The germline V gene has CDR1 SGDLS and CDR2 YYNGEE. J lost 0 bases, V lost 0 bases, and 2 bases had no gene match. CDR3 length: 15 amino acids. This chain's CDR3 is CASSVGQGLNTEAFF. CDR3 bases: TGTGCCAGCAGCGTAGGACAGGGTTTGAACACTGAAGCTTTCTTT.

This chain uses TRBV7-2 with TRBJ1-5; possible D gene TRBD1, 5 bases. V lost 0 bases to trimming and J lost 2 bases, with 8 bases between them. Germline V gene sequence: CDR1 SGHTA, CDR2 FQGNSA. The CDR3 loop spans 15 amino acids. The CDR3 reads CASSLAGAGNQPQHF. As DNA, the CDR3 is TGTGCCAGCAGCTTAGCAGGGGCGGGCAATCAGCCCCAGCATTTT.

The rearrangement links TRBV7-9 to TRBJ2-1, with 13 bases that match TRBD2. This CDR3 is 15 amino acids long. The germline gives CDR1 SEHNR, CDR2 FQNEAQ (reference sequence). J gave up 4 bases and V 3 bases, and 0 bases lay outside the gene matches. CDR3 in amino acids: CASSLGLAGYNEQFF. The DNA of the CDR3 is TGTGCCAGCAGCTTGGGACTAGCGGGGTACAATGAGCAGTTCTTC.

The chain combines TRBV5-1 with TRBJ1-2, with TRBD1 matching 12 bases. CDR1 and CDR2 (germline): SGHRS, YFSETQ. This CDR3 comprises 15 residues. V lost 0 bases, J lost 6 bases, and 3 bases stayed unmatched. Here the CDR3 reads CASSLAGTGGHGYTF. Here the CDR3 DNA reads TGCGCCAGCAGCTTGGCTGGGACAGGGGGCCATGGCTACACCTTC.

The chain recombines TRBV25-1 with TRBJ2-1; D might be TRBD1 (7 bases). The CDR3 length is 15 residues. V was shortened by 2 bases and J by 3 bases, with 11 bases between the two germline ends. CDR1 and CDR2 (germline): MGHDK, SYGVNS. The CDR3 nucleotides read TGTGCCAGCAGTGAAGCAGGGGGGTACTACAATGAGCAGTTCTTC. It yields the protein CASSEAGGYYNEQFF.

The chain recombines TRBV28 with TRBJ1-2, with D perhaps TRBD1 (6 bases). Germline CDR1 reads MDHEN; CDR2 reads SYDVKM. This CDR3 is built from 13 residues. Trimming pared 4 bases from V and 7 bases from J, leaving 13 bases between. CDR3 nucleotide sequence: TGTGCCAGCAGTTCGGGCCTCAGGGGTGGCTACACCTTC. Protein: CASSSGLRGGYTF.

This sequence joins TRBV19 and TRBJ2-6; D is ambiguous. The CDR3 sequence is 15 residues long. V lost 5 bases and J lost 3, with 11 bases in between. Germline assignment: CDR1 LNHDA and CDR2 SQIVND (reference sequence). The chain's CDR3 is CASSPYEDGANVLTF. For the CDR3, the DNA is TGTGCCAGTAGTCCTTACGAGGATGGGGCCAACGTCCTGACTTTC.

The V call is TRBV27, the J call TRBJ2-1, with D perhaps matching TRBD2 (7 bases). V lost 5 bases and J lost 0, with 17 bases in between. Per germline, CDR1 MNHEY and CDR2 SMNVEV (reference sequence). This CDR3 comprises 17 residues. The CDR3 DNA is TGTGCCAGCAGTCCACGGGGGGCCCTGAGCTCCTACAATGAGCAGTTCTTC. Translation gives CASSPRGALSSYNEQFF.